This TCR beta chain is drawn from a study of blood T cell repertoires in COVID-19. Study overall: Donors in the United States, Italy and Spain gave samples during acute or convalescent COVID-19. PBMCs, B-cell-depleted T cells, or T cells were the source of the cDNA or gDNA that made up the material.

In the original analysis: It was from reference gene primer amplification that nucleated cell counts were estimated. The protocol was immunoSEQ multiplex PCR, while the TCRdb copy is restricted to in-frame clones and leaves out a portion. The V and J calls and clone size are taken from that table; D and trimming were inferred from the DNA. The sample comprises about 250,000 clones, 75% to 85% of which are singletons, and 5.5% rests with the top ten. Germline CDR1 reads MNHEY; CDR2 reads SVGAGI. The CDR3 has 16 amino acids. Trimming took off 0 bases at V and 5 bases at J, with 16 bases between the two ends.

The clonotype was recovered from a human donor in a cohort sampled during active COVID-19. The chain uses TRBV6-5 and TRBJ2-5, with D perhaps matching TRBD2 (6 bases). Sequencing input: peripheral blood. The CDR3 DNA reads as TGTGCCAGCAGTTACTCACCACCCGGGACTGGGGAGACCCAGTACTTC. Its protein is CASSYSPPGTGETQYF.